This TCR beta chain was captured by sequencing in a study of identical twins. General study findings and limits: Invariant populations such as MAIT and iNKT cells could partly muddle zero-insertion analyses. With beta out-of-frame sequences, excess sharing by twins was weaker.

The CDR3 is 16 amino acids. The germline CDR1 and CDR2 sequences are SGHRS and YFSETQ. The germline V and J ends were trimmed by 3 bases and 1 base, with 13 bases remaining between them. This clonotype was recorded many times. Its antigen is not identified. Unique molecular identifiers were in the cDNA, with template-switch universal primer binding. TCRdb processed the 5' RACE reads anew with MiXCR; each CDR3 protein has one entry. Of about 720,000 distinct CDR3 sequences in the sample, over 8.5% were seen once. This sample was shared with a second study, whose subject was yellow fever vaccine responses in identical twins.

The sequenced sample was PBMCs. This clonotype originated in a woman aged 18-30 years in good health. This rearrangement joins TRBV5-1 to TRBJ2-2, with D tentatively TRBD1 or TRBD2 (5 bases each). CDR3 sequence reads: CASSSDGGRNTGELFF. In DNA form, the CDR3 reads TGCGCCAGCAGCTCGGATGGGGGACGGAACACCGGGGAGCTGTTTTTT.